This entry concerns a single T cell receptor beta chain. CDR3 length equals 15 residues. CDR1 is SGHTA and CDR2 is FQGTGA in the germline V gene. The trim removed 5 bases at V and 4 bases at J, leaving 6 bases unmatched. Assay used: immunoSEQ multiplex PCR; TCRdb lists only in-frame clones, some missing. Among over a million clones listed, 78% were seen once. The data belong to a study of shared clonotypes between healthy human individuals. This chain links TRBV7-3 with TRBJ2-2; the match to TRBD1 covers 8 bases. The TCR sequence derives from a man between 18 and 35 years old in good health. Some clones in this sample may be carry-over from other donors' samples. Sequences were obtained from memory CD4+ T cells from PBMCs. Subset: CD45RA-negative fraction. The CDR3 DNA reads as TGTGCCAGCAGCCTCGGGACAGGAGCCACCGGGGAGCTGTTTTTT. The encoded protein is CASSLGTGATGELFF.